What follows is one TCR beta chain and its context. The antigen remains unidentified. Other nucleotide sequences from this sample produce the same CDR3. This specimen comes from a study of T cell clones after liver transplantation. Study-level background: Liver transplant recipients had immunosuppression withdrawal attempted within 2 years. A pre-transplant mixed lymphocyte reaction with TCRbeta sequencing defined graft-donor-reactive clones followed in post-transplant blood. At least one year of complete immunosuppression withdrawal without enzymes over twice normal defined tolerance. Points from the study as a whole: Post-transplant, graft-donor-reactive CD4 TCRbeta sequences in blood dropped significantly in most of the 8 subjects.

Germline CDR1 SGHRS, CDR2 YFSETQ. CDR3 length equals 14 residues. The ends were cut back, 0 bases at V and 1 base at J, with 5 bases in the middle. TCRdb's copy holds only in-frame clones and misses some; the assay was immunoSEQ multiplex PCR. This table has 65,000 to 80,000 clones, 75% to 90% appearing once. The origin of this receptor is a human donor who received a liver transplant. The V and J genes are TRBV5-1 and TRBJ2-1; D is uncertain. The sample consisted of CD4+ T cells from blood, taken before liver transplant. CDR3 DNA sequence: TGCGCCAGCAGCTTGGGGGATTCCTACAATGAGCAGTTCTTC. Translated, it gives CASSLGDSYNEQFF.